These 29 T cell receptor beta chains share one sample of origin, sequenced in a study of human T cells and chemical hapten exposure. The time point: pre-sensitization, week 0. Described treatment: therapeutic diphenylcyclopropenone sensitization with weekly scalp DPC. TCRdb redid the calling of the RACE reads with MiXCR, one entry per CDR3 protein. Seen here are some 300,000 distinct CDR3 sequences, around 5% observed once, and the top ten hold approximately 8.2%. Sample: whole blood, taken in connection with sensitization to the hapten diphenylcyclopropenone (DPC). The receptors here all came from a woman between 18 and 29 years old with alopecia areata. Some clones in this sample may be carry-over from other donors' samples.

Ten or more counts support this clonotype. The chain couples TRBV7-2 to TRBJ2-3; TRBD2 matches 8 bases. Germline V gene data show CDR1 as SGHTA and CDR2 as FQGNSA. The CDR3 has 15 amino acids. Unmatched junction bases numbered 11, after V lost 5 bases and J lost 7 bases. The CDR3 DNA reads as TGTGCCAGCAGCCCAAAAGCGGGGGATGAATATACGCAGTATTTT. It is translated as CASSPKAGDEYTQYF.

This chain joins TRBV2 and TRBJ2-5; no reliable D call. Deletions cut 7 bases from V and 2 bases from J, with 8 bases between. The CDR3 has 12 residues. CDR1 and CDR2 (germline): SNHLY, FYNNEI. The CDR3 spells CASTPEQETQYF. The DNA of the CDR3 is TGTGCCAGCACACCAGAACAAGAGACCCAGTACTTC.

This clonotype has a count of ten or more. V is TRBV2 and J is TRBJ2-1; D is tentatively TRBD1 or TRBD2 (5 bases each). Trimming cost V 7 bases and J 8 bases, with 15 bases left between them. Germline assignment: CDR1 SNHLY and CDR2 FYNNEI. The CDR3 spans 13 residues. CDR3 loop: CASTPGLGDEQFF. The CDR3 nucleotides read TGTGCCAGCACCCCGGGGTTAGGGGATGAGCAGTTCTTC.

The J gene is TRBJ1-1, the V gene TRBV10-3, with D uncertain. Trimming pared 3 bases from V and 3 bases from J, leaving 2 bases between. CDR3 size: 11 residues. From germline, CDR1 is ENHRY and CDR2 SYGVKD. Written as DNA, the CDR3 is TGTGCCATCAGTGATTACACTGAAGCTTTCTTT. Its translation is CAISDYTEAFF.

This clonotype occurred many times. The gene calls are TRBV7-2 and TRBJ2-3, with TRBD2 identical over 8 bases. With 6 bases clipped from V and 2 bases from J, the junction kept 4 bases outside the gene matches. This CDR3 contains 14 residues. Germline V lookup: CDR1 SGHTA, CDR2 FQGNSA. The CDR3 spells CASSPGLATDTQYF. The CDR3 DNA reads as TGTGCCAGCAGTCCCGGACTAGCCACAGATACGCAGTATTTT.

This clonotype has a count of ten or more. The genes are TRBV3-1 and TRBJ1-2, with 7 bases identical to TRBD1. Germline-derived CDR1 and CDR2 are LGHDT and YNNKEL (reference sequence). The ends lost 2 bases at V and 3 bases at J; junction bases unmatched: 6. The CDR3 loop spans 15 amino acids. The CDR3 here is CASSQTGDFDYGYTF. CDR3 coding DNA: TGTGCCAGCAGCCAAACAGGGGATTTTGACTATGGCTACACCTTC.

This clonotype was seen at least ten times. The rearrangement uses TRBV5-1 and TRBJ2-5; D ambiguous. Looked up from germline, CDR1 is SGHRS and CDR2 is YFSETQ. This CDR3 comprises 15 residues. V lost 4 bases and J lost 2, with 15 bases in between. CDR3 amino acids: CASSTGRVHQETQYF. CDR3 nucleotides: TGCGCCAGCAGCACCGGACGTGTACATCAAGAGACCCAGTACTTC.

This clonotype was observed many times. The junction does not match germline at one end; this may be a read error. This rearrangement joins TRBV7-7 to TRBJ2-7; D unresolved. The CDR3 covers 14 residues. The germline gives CDR1 SSHAT, CDR2 FNYEAQ (reference sequence). CDR3 in DNA: TGTGCTAGCAGCTTAGCTCCAGGAAACTACGAGCAGTACTTC. Its translation: CASSLAPGNYEQYF.

Ten or more counts support this clonotype. V gene TRBV9 combines with J gene TRBJ2-7; D gene ambiguous. The CDR3 has 15 amino acids. Trimming removed 0 bases from V and 0 bases from J, with 10 bases in between. Germline CDR1 and CDR2: SGDLS and YYNGEE. As DNA, the CDR3 is TGTGCCAGCAGCGTAGGGGCTAGAAACTCCTACGAGCAGTACTTC. Its protein is CASSVGARNSYEQYF.

Ten or more counts support this clonotype. The chain is built from TRBV20-1 and TRBJ2-3, with D maybe TRBD2 (7 bases). Germline V gene data show CDR1 as DFQATT and CDR2 as SNEGSKA (reference sequence). Trimming removed 3 bases from V and 0 bases from J, with 22 bases in between. This CDR3 spans 18 amino acids. The CDR3 DNA reads as TGCAGTGCTAGGTCCTATTATGGGGGGGGCGTTAGCACAGATACGCAGTATTTT. Translating gives CSARSYYGGGVSTDTQYF.

The table lists this clonotype with many counts. V usage is TRBV29-1 and J usage is TRBJ2-2; the D gene could be TRBD1 or TRBD2 (5 bases each). V was clipped by 4 bases and J by 2 bases, with 14 bases between them. The CDR3 runs to 15 residues. From germline, CDR1 is SQVTM and CDR2 ANQGSEA. The CDR3 loop is CSVVGTGLNTGELFF. The CDR3 DNA is TGCAGCGTTGTGGGTACAGGACTTAACACCGGGGAGCTGTTTTTT.

This clonotype came up a few times. The rearrangement uses TRBV5-1 and TRBJ1-2, with 9 nucleotides matching TRBD1. The V gene end was trimmed by 0 bases and the J gene end by 0 bases; junction bases not matched to a gene: 9. The CDR3 totals 18 residues. Per germline, CDR1 SGHRS and CDR2 YFSETQ. In DNA, the CDR3 is TGCGCCAGCAGCTTGGGATTGGGACAGGGTTTTGCTAACTATGGCTACACCTTC. This encodes CASSLGLGQGFANYGYTF.

The chain has TRBV28 and TRBJ1-6; D unclear. The CDR3 sequence is 15 residues long. Deletions cut 8 bases from V and 6 bases from J, with 17 bases between. The germline V gene has CDR1 MDHEN and CDR2 SYDVKM. In DNA, the CDR3 is TGTGCCAGCTCCCTCCACGGGGAAAGTAATTCACCCCTCCACTTT. This codes for CASSLHGESNSPLHF.

At least ten counts were recorded for this clonotype. The chain couples TRBV21-1 to TRBJ1-6; the D call in the table, TRBD1, was not verified against the DNA. TRBV21-1 is assigned pseudogene status. The CDR3 is 14 residues long. The CDR3 here is CASSKVDNNSPLHF. The CDR3 DNA sequence: TGTGCCAGCAGCAAAGTGGACAATAATTCACCCCTCCACTTT.

There are many counts of this clonotype. The chain joins TRBV6-5 to TRBJ1-3, with TRBD1 as a possible D gene (5 bases). In germline, CDR1 is MNHEY, CDR2 SVGAGI. The CDR3 spans 16 residues. V was shortened by 0 bases and J by 0 bases, with 9 bases between the two germline ends. The CDR3 loop reads CASSYSGVNSGNTIYF. In DNA, the CDR3 is TGTGCCAGCAGTTACTCGGGGGTCAACTCTGGAAACACCATATATTTT.

In its sample, this clonotype was seen many times. V is TRBV6-1 and J is TRBJ1-6; maybe TRBD1 (5 bases). CDR3 length: 15 amino acids. Between the trimmed V and J ends, which lost 6 bases and 7 bases, there was a span of 16 bases. Germline V gene sequence: CDR1 MNHNS, CDR2 SASEGT. CDR3 nucleotide sequence: TGTGCCAGCAGCCGCCAGGACAACCCAAATTCACCCCTCCACTTT. Protein sequence: CASSRQDNPNSPLHF.

This clonotype has more than one count but fewer than ten. The chain combines TRBV4-1 with TRBJ2-2; D may match TRBD1 or TRBD2 (6 bases each). Germline lookup yields CDR1 MGHRA and CDR2 YSYEKL. V lost 4 bases and J 4 bases, leaving 16 bases between the germline ends. The CDR3 totals 16 residues. CDR3 nucleotides: TGCGCCAGCAGCCTGGGTGGGGGGCCTCTCACCGGGGAGCTGTTTTTT. Its translation is CASSLGGGPLTGELFF.

This clonotype appeared a few times. The chain couples TRBV29-1 to TRBJ2-2; D not certain. The CDR3 has 14 amino acids. The V end was cut by 7 bases, the J end by 4 bases, with 16 bases between. The germline CDR1 and CDR2 sequences are SQVTM and ANQGSEA. The CDR3 region is CSALMPLGTGELFF. CDR3 bases: TGCAGCGCCTTAATGCCCCTTGGCACCGGGGAGCTGTTTTTT.

This clonotype was detected a few times. The CDR3 spells CASSLYPGLNEQYF. CDR3 nucleotide sequence: TGTGCCAGCAGTTTATATCCGGGGTTGAACGAGCAGTACTTC. J is TRBJ2-7 and V is TRBV28; D may be TRBD2 (5 bases). V was pared by 1 base and J by 5 bases, with 12 bases between. CDR1 is MDHEN, CDR2 SYDVKM, per germline. This CDR3 has 14 residues.

A few counts support this clonotype. The rearrangement links TRBV4-2 to TRBJ2-2; TRBD1 matches at 7 bases. V shed 3 bases and J 7 bases; nucleotides not matched to a gene: 5. The CDR3 runs 14 residues. Germline assignment: CDR1 LGHNA and CDR2 YNFKEQ. This chain's CDR3 is CASSQEDRRGELFF. The CDR3 DNA reads TGTGCCAGCAGCCAGGAGGACAGGCGCGGGGAGCTGTTTTTT.

V and J are TRBV3-1 and TRBJ1-4; D not resolved. In germline, CDR1 is LGHDT, CDR2 YNNKEL (reference sequence). The CDR3 has 15 residues. Trimming shortened V by 4 bases and J by 8 bases, and 17 bases separated the two germline ends. CDR3 bases: TGTGCCAGCAGCCGGTGGGTGAGAGAGGAGGAAAAACTGTTTTTT. Residues: CASSRWVREEEKLFF.

In this sample, this clonotype turned up a few times. The genes are TRBV5-4 and TRBJ1-1; tentatively, D is TRBD1 (5 bases). CDR3 length: 14 amino acids. V lost 0 bases, J lost 3 bases, and 9 bases lay in between. Germline V gene sequence: CDR1 SGHNT, CDR2 YYREEE (reference sequence). The CDR3 loop is CASSLGREDTEAFF. CDR3 nucleotide sequence: TGTGCCAGCAGCTTGGGCAGGGAAGACACTGAAGCTTTCTTT.

The chain combines TRBV5-1 with TRBJ1-2, with D perhaps TRBD1 (6 bases). CDR1 SGHRS and CDR2 YFSETQ come from the germline V gene. The CDR3 has 17 residues. Trimming stripped 0 bases from V and 4 bases from J, with 19 bases between. DNA of the CDR3: TGCGCCAGCAGCTTGGGAAACACAGGGTCCCTTCGCTATGGCTACACCTTC. The encoded protein is CASSLGNTGSLRYGYTF.

Notes on this clonotype: A much larger clone differs by one base, so this may be a read error. The chain employs TRBV5-1 and TRBJ1-1; D not resolved. The CDR3 runs to 16 residues. Germline assignment: CDR1 SGHRS and CDR2 YFSETQ. CDR3 in amino acids: CTSSWHHSNLNTEAFF. CDR3 DNA: TGCACCAGCAGCTGGCATCATTCTAACCTGAACACTGAAGCTTTCTTT.

This chain connects TRBV27 to TRBJ1-6; D is undetermined. Germline loops: CDR1 MNHEY, CDR2 SMNVEV (reference sequence). The CDR3 sequence is 15 residues long. Trimming left V 2 bases short and J 7 bases short, with 12 bases between. The CDR3 region is CASSLGTALNSPLHF. Written as DNA, the CDR3 is TGTGCCAGCAGTTTAGGCACAGCGCTCAATTCACCCCTCCACTTT.

The chain has TRBV7-6 and TRBJ1-1; TRBD1 is a possible D gene (6 bases). V dropped 6 bases and J dropped 0 bases, with 17 bases sitting between them. The CDR3 spans 16 residues. Germline V gene data show CDR1 as SGHVS and CDR2 as FNYEAQ. CDR3 sequence reads: CASRPTGKGLNTEAFF. Here the CDR3 DNA reads TGTGCCAGCAGACCAACAGGGAAGGGACTGAACACTGAAGCTTTCTTT.

This clonotype was detected a few times. The chain has TRBV4-3 and TRBJ2-7, with no clear D. Germline V CDR1 and CDR2: LGHNA, YSLEER. The CDR3 runs 13 residues. The germline V and J ends were trimmed by 1 base and 4 bases, with 8 bases remaining between them. CDR3 nucleotides: TGCGCCAGCAGCCAAGCCAACGCGTACGAGCAGTACTTC. Translating it yields CASSQANAYEQYF.

V and J are TRBV6-5 and TRBJ2-2, with D perhaps TRBD1 (6 bases). Germline V gene sequence: CDR1 MNHEY, CDR2 SVGAGI. Trimming took off 2 bases at V and 0 bases at J, with 13 bases between the two ends. The CDR3 loop spans 17 amino acids. The CDR3 sequence: CASSYLTGFTNTGELFF. The DNA of the CDR3 is TGTGCCAGCAGTTACCTAACAGGGTTCACGAACACCGGGGAGCTGTTTTTT.

In its sample, this clonotype was seen many times. J is TRBJ2-6 and V is TRBV13; no reliable D call. Deletions cut 7 bases from V and 1 base from J, with 8 bases between. The CDR3 runs to 14 residues. Germline V gene lookup returns CDR1 PRHDT and CDR2 FYEKMQ (reference sequence). The CDR3 protein is CASNRASGANVLTF. For the CDR3, the DNA is TGTGCCAGCAACCGCGCGTCTGGGGCCAACGTCCTGACTTTC.